This record concerns one TCR beta chain sequence. The germline V gene encodes CDR1 MGHDK and CDR2 SYGVNS. V shed 5 bases and J 0 bases; nucleotides not matched to a gene: 10. There are 17 residues in the CDR3. This sample is part of a study of control samples from healthy donors and cancer patients. Assay used: immunoSEQ multiplex PCR; TCRdb lists only in-frame clones, some missing. The sample records approximately 100,000 clones, 80% to 90% being singletons. The TCR sequence derives from a young man in good health. Sequenced material: blood. The rearrangement links TRBV25-1 to TRBJ1-3, with TRBD1 matching over 7 bases. CDR3 residues: CASSWTGSEDSGNTIYF. As DNA, the CDR3 is TGTGCCAGCAGTTGGACAGGCTCGGAGGACTCTGGAAACACCATATATTTT. Using reference TRBV25-1 and TRBJ1-3 for the parts outside the CDR3, the full variable domain is EADIYQTPRYLVIGTGKKITLECSQTMGHDKMYWYQQDPGMELHLIHYSYGVNSTEKGDLSSESTVSRIRTEHFPLTLESARPSHTSQYLCASSWTGSEDSGNTIYFGEGSWLTVV.